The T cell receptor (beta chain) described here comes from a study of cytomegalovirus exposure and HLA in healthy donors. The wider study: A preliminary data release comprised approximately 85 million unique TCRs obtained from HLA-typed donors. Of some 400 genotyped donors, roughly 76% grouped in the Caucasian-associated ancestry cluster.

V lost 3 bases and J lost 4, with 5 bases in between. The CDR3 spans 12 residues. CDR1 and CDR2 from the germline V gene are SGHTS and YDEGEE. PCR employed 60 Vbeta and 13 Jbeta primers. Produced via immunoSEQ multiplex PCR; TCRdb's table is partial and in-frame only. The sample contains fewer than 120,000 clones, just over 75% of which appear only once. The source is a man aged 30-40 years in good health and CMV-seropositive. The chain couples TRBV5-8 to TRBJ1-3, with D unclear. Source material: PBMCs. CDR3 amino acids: CASSSRGNTIYF. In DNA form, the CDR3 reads TGTGCCAGCAGCTCGCGGGGAAACACCATATATTTT. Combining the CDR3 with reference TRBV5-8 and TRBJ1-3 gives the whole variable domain EAGVTQSPTHLIKTRGQQATLRCSPISGHTSVYWYQQALGLGLQFLLWYDEGEERNRGNFPPRFSGRQFPNYSSELNVNALELEDSALYLCASSSRGNTIYFGEGSWLTVV.